These T cell receptor beta chains were read from a single sample in a study of CD8 T cells in ankylosing spondylitis. TCRdb used MiXCR to reprocess the 5' RACE reads, holding one entry per CDR3 protein. This table has roughly 190,000 distinct CDR3 sequences, about 13% appearing once. Sequences were obtained from blood, either unsorted or a sorted T cell fraction (not recorded which). These receptors came from a male donor with ankylosing spondylitis or in good health (not recorded which). Both conserved end residues are part of each CDR3. The order of the fields is D gene, J gene, clone size, V gene, CDR3 DNA, CDR3 protein. The D gene is left open where the match is weak. The listing skips clone size in some rows; elsewhere it reads once, few, many or a size class.

D gene: TRBD2
J gene: TRBJ2-2
clone size: few
V gene: TRBV5-5
CDR3 DNA: TGTGCCAGCAGCTTACTAGCGGGAGAGGGTGACACCGGGGAGCTGTTTTTT
CDR3 protein: CASSLLAGEGDTGELFF

D gene: TRBD2
J gene: TRBJ2-1
clone size: many
V gene: TRBV15
CDR3 DNA: TGTGCCACCAGCAGAGTGCCGGCTAGCGGGTACAATGAGCAGTTCTTC
CDR3 protein: CATSRVPASGYNEQFF

D gene: TRBD2
J gene: TRBJ2-7
clone size: -
V gene: TRBV9
CDR3 DNA: TGTGCCAGCAGCCCCGGGACTAGTTTCTACGAGCAGTACTTC
CDR3 protein: CASSPGTSFYEQYF

D gene: -
J gene: TRBJ2-7
clone size: -
V gene: TRBV5-1
CDR3 DNA: TGCGCCAGCAGCTATGGACTTGGGGATAAATTCTACGAGCAGTACTTC
CDR3 protein: CASSYGLGDKFYEQYF

D gene: -
J gene: TRBJ2-7
clone size: -
V gene: TRBV6-2/TRBV6-3
CDR3 DNA: TGTGCCAGCGGTGAGATTTACGAGCAGTACTTC
CDR3 protein: CASGEIYEQYF

D gene: TRBD2
J gene: TRBJ2-3
clone size: many
V gene: TRBV3-1
CDR3 DNA: TGTGCCAGCAGTCTAGCGGGGCCAGGGGTCACAGATACGCAGTATTTT
CDR3 protein: CASSLAGPGVTDTQYF

D gene: -
J gene: TRBJ2-1
clone size: -
V gene: TRBV20-1
CDR3 DNA: TGCAGTGCTAGAGCTACGGGGGCGGATGAGCAGTTCTTC
CDR3 protein: CSARATGADEQFF

D gene: -
J gene: TRBJ1-4
clone size: few
V gene: TRBV7-8
CDR3 DNA: TGTGCCAGCAGCTTAAGGACATACCGTGATGAAAAACTGTTTTTT
CDR3 protein: CASSLRTYRDEKLFF

D gene: -
J gene: TRBJ2-7
clone size: -
V gene: TRBV18
CDR3 DNA: TGTGCCAGCCTGGACAGCTCCTACGAGCAGTACTTC
CDR3 protein: CASLDSSYEQYF

D gene: TRBD1
J gene: TRBJ2-1
clone size: few
V gene: TRBV2
CDR3 DNA: TGTGCCAGCAGTCCCGGGACAGGGGGCTTCGGGAATGAGCAGTTCTTC
CDR3 protein: CASSPGTGGFGNEQFF